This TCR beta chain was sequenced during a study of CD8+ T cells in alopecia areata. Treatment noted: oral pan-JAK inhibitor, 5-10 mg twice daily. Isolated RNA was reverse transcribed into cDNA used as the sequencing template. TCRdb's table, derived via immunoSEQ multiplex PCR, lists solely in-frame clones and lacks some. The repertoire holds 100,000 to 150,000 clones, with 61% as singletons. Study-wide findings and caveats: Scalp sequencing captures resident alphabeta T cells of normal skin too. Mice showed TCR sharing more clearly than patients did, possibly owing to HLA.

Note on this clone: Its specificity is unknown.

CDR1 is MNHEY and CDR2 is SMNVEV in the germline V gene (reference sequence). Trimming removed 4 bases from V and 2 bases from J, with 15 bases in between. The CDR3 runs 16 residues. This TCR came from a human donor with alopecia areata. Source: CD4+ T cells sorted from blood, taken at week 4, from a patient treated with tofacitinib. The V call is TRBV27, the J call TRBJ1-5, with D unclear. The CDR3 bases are TGTGCCAGCAGTTCCTACGGACTCACGGGCAATCAGCCCCAGCATTTT. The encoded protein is CASSSYGLTGNQPQHF.